These 31 T cell receptor beta chains were all obtained from the same sample, sequenced in a study of technical replicates of blood from a few donors. The repertoire was sequenced with immunoSEQ multiplex PCR; TCRdb's copy has only in-frame clones and lacks some. The sample records about 6,900 clones, about 96% being singletons. The sample comprised PBMCs. The receptors shown here come from a human donor in good health.

The chain combines TRBV2 with TRBJ2-5, with D possibly TRBD2 on 6 matching bases. The germline V and J ends were trimmed by 6 bases and 9 bases, with 17 bases remaining between them. The CDR3 is made up of 13 amino acids. From germline, CDR1 is SNHLY and CDR2 FYNNEI. The CDR3 bases are TGTGCCAGCAGAATAGCGGCCTCGGTGGCCCAGTACTTC. Encoded protein: CASRIAASVAQYF.

V and J are TRBV11-2 and TRBJ2-3, with 10 bases aligning to TRBD2. V shed 6 bases and J 3 bases; nucleotides not matched to a gene: 6. CDR1 and CDR2 from the germline V gene are SGHAT and FQNNGV. The CDR3 spans 15 residues. The DNA of the CDR3 is TGTGCCAGCAGTTCGCTAGCGGGAGAGACAGATACGCAGTATTTT. This encodes CASSSLAGETDTQYF.

The genes are TRBV11-3 and TRBJ2-5; tentative D call: TRBD2 (6 bases). The CDR3 runs 15 residues. The germline V gene has CDR1 SGHNT and CDR2 YENEEA. Trimming removed 6 bases from V and 5 bases from J, with 19 bases in between. In DNA, the CDR3 is TGTGCCAGCAGGAAGGGTTCGGGAGAATGGGAGACCCAGTACTTC. It specifies CASRKGSGEWETQYF.

To note about this clone: A read error may account for a junction end that differs from germline. V is TRBV2 and J is TRBJ2-1; TRBD1 agrees at 8 bases. This CDR3 comprises 17 residues. Germline CDR1 and CDR2: SNHLY and FYNNEI. The CDR3 loop reads CASREGQGGMVGNEQFF. CDR3 nucleotide sequence: TGTGCCAGCAGGGAAGGACAGGGAGGCATGGTGGGCAATGAGCAGTTCTTC.

V usage is TRBV6-5 and J usage is TRBJ1-5; D unresolved. V was cut by 2 bases and J by 6 bases, with 14 bases left in between. Germline-derived CDR1 and CDR2 are MNHEY and SVGAGI. This CDR3 comprises 15 residues. CDR3 sequence: CASSYGTGSGQPQHF. The CDR3, as DNA: TGTGCCAGCAGTTACGGTACGGGAAGCGGTCAGCCCCAGCATTTT.

The CDR3 loop reads CASSHRAFQGIQYF. CDR3 DNA: TGTGCCAGCAGTCACAGGGCTTTTCAAGGCATTCAGTACTTC. The rearrangement joins TRBV28 to TRBJ2-4, with a weak D call TRBD1 (6 bases). The ends were cut back, 5 bases at V and 9 bases at J, with 17 bases in the middle. There are 14 residues in the CDR3. Germline assignment: CDR1 MDHEN and CDR2 SYDVKM.

This chain joins TRBV14 and TRBJ2-1; D is perhaps TRBD2 (5 bases). V was clipped by 0 bases and J by 13 bases, with 13 bases between them. Germline V gene lookup returns CDR1 SGHDN and CDR2 FVKESK. The CDR3 totals 13 residues. In DNA, the CDR3 is TGTGCCAGCAGCCAAGATTGGCGGGTGGGCCAGTTCTTC. Translating it yields CASSQDWRVGQFF.

The V call is TRBV5-1, the J call TRBJ1-1; no reliable D call. CDR3 length equals 14 residues. Germline assignment: CDR1 SGHRS and CDR2 YFSETQ. Trimming removed 0 bases from V and 4 bases from J, with 10 bases in between. CDR3 DNA: TGCGCCAGCAGCTTGGCCGGGGTGAGCACTGAAGCTTTCTTT. Amino acid sequence: CASSLAGVSTEAFF.

The rearrangement links TRBV4-2 to TRBJ1-2; maybe TRBD1 (5 bases). From germline, CDR1 is LGHNA and CDR2 YNFKEQ. The CDR3 has 15 amino acids. The V end lost 1 base, the J end lost 4 bases, and 13 bases lay between the germline ends. The CDR3 spells CASSQVVGEGYGYTF. The CDR3, as DNA: TGTGCCAGCAGCCAAGTAGTAGGGGAGGGCTATGGCTACACCTTC.

In DNA, the CDR3 is TGTGCCAGCAGCCCCCAGAGCGTAAGCTCCTACAATGAGCAGTTCTTC. Protein product: CASSPQSVSSYNEQFF. The chain uses TRBV7-2 and TRBJ2-1, with no clear D. Germline-derived CDR1 and CDR2 are SGHTA and FQGNSA. The CDR3 is 16 amino acids. V was trimmed by 5 bases and J by 0 bases, leaving 14 bases between them.

The chain joins TRBV7-2 to TRBJ2-5; D gene unclear. Germline CDR1 and CDR2: SGHTA and FQGNSA. This CDR3 is built from 14 residues. V lost 1 base and J 5 bases, leaving 11 bases between the germline ends. CDR3 sequence reads: CASSLDPGGETQYF. The CDR3 DNA follows: TGTGCCAGCAGCTTAGATCCAGGTGGGGAGACCCAGTACTTC.

This clone was seen only once. The genes are TRBV18 and TRBJ2-7, with D possibly being TRBD1 (5 bases). The V end was cut by 5 bases, the J end by 9 bases, with 14 bases between. The germline V gene has CDR1 KGHSH and CDR2 LQKENI. The CDR3 runs to 12 residues. CDR3 sequence: CASSTDNGRQYF. Written as DNA, the CDR3 is TGTGCCAGCTCAACGGACAATGGCAGGCAGTACTTC.

This rearrangement joins TRBV2 to TRBJ2-5; D ambiguous. Trimming removed 3 bases at V and 2 bases at J, with 10 bases between. This CDR3 spans 14 amino acids. Germline values: CDR1 SNHLY, CDR2 FYNNEI. CDR3 sequence (DNA): TGTGCCAGCAGTGACGCCCCGCTACAAGAGACCCAGTACTTC. It yields the protein CASSDAPLQETQYF.

The CDR3 region has the DNA TGTGCCAGTAGTATCTCCGCGGAGCTGGTCTACGAGCAGTACTTC. Translated: CASSISAELVYEQYF. This rearrangement joins TRBV19 to TRBJ2-7; no clear D. V was shortened by 3 bases and J by 3 bases, with 15 bases between the two germline ends. CDR1 LNHDA and CDR2 SQIVND come from the germline V gene (reference sequence). The CDR3 extends over 15 amino acids.

V gene TRBV9 combines with J gene TRBJ2-7; a weak D match, TRBD1 (6 bases). CDR1 SGDLS and CDR2 YYNGEE come from the germline V gene. The CDR3 sequence is 16 residues long. Trimming removed 3 bases at V and 7 bases at J, with 23 bases between. In DNA form, the CDR3 reads TGTGCCAGCAGCGCACAACCCGGGACAAACTTGGGGGAGCAGTACTTC. Its protein is CASSAQPGTNLGEQYF.

The chain uses TRBV6-5 and TRBJ2-1; 7 bases are a match to TRBD1. The CDR3 length is 15 residues. The V gene's germline CDR1 is MNHEY and CDR2 SVGAGI. V dropped 0 bases and J dropped 4; count of bases not matched to a gene: 3. Here the CDR3 DNA reads TGTGCCAGCAGTTACTCGAACAGGGGATACAATGAGCAGTTCTTC. As protein: CASSYSNRGYNEQFF.

The CDR3 loop is CASARDRGEKLFF. DNA of the CDR3: TGTGCCAGCGCCCGGGACAGGGGAGAAAAACTGTTTTTT. The chain has TRBV6-5 and TRBJ1-4; 10 bases fit TRBD1. From germline, CDR1 is MNHEY and CDR2 SVGAGI. The CDR3 covers 13 residues. V gave up 8 bases and J gave up 8 bases; unmatched junction bases: 5.

The chain recombines TRBV6-1 with TRBJ1-3; D gene ambiguous. The CDR3 consists of 13 residues. Trimming left V 6 bases short and J 7 bases short, with 13 bases between. Germline V gene data show CDR1 as MNHNS and CDR2 as SASEGT. The CDR3 sequence is CASSDPGWNTIYF. Here the CDR3 DNA reads TGTGCCAGCAGCGACCCCGGGTGGAACACCATATATTTT.

The rearrangement links TRBV6-5 to TRBJ1-1, with TRBD1 identical over 9 bases. Germline-derived CDR1 and CDR2 are MNHEY and SVGAGI. The CDR3 extends over 14 amino acids. Unmatched junction bases numbered 1, after V lost 4 bases and J lost 1 base. The DNA for the CDR3 is TGTGCCAGCAGTTTACAGGGGGCGAACACTGAAGCTTTCTTT. This encodes CASSLQGANTEAFF.

This sequence joins TRBV27 and TRBJ2-7; a possible D gene is TRBD2 (6 bases). V dropped 8 bases and J dropped 3 bases, with 11 bases sitting between them. There are 12 residues in the CDR3. CDR1 MNHEY and CDR2 SMNVEV come from the germline V gene (reference sequence). In nucleotides, the CDR3 is TGTGCCAGCTATACTAGCAGCTACGAGCAGTACTTC. It specifies CASYTSSYEQYF.

This clone appeared once. This chain connects TRBV5-1 to TRBJ2-5; TRBD2 aligns across 7 bases. The V segment lost 4 bases and the J segment 2 bases; nucleotides outside the gene matches: 8. CDR1 and CDR2 from the germline V gene are SGHRS and YFSETQ. This CDR3 has 15 residues. The CDR3 is CASSHLWGGQETQYF. DNA of the CDR3: TGCGCCAGCAGCCACCTCTGGGGAGGGCAAGAGACCCAGTACTTC.

This clone has more than one count but fewer than ten. The chain couples TRBV7-6 to TRBJ2-7; 13 bases match TRBD2. CDR3 length: 16 residues. The ends lost 5 bases at V and 0 bases at J; junction bases unmatched: 4. Germline V gene sequence: CDR1 SGHVS, CDR2 FNYEAQ. CDR3 residues: CASSPGTSGISYEQYF. As DNA, the CDR3 is TGTGCCAGCAGCCCGGGGACTAGCGGGATCTCCTACGAGCAGTACTTC.

V and J are TRBV4-1 and TRBJ2-1; 8 bases fit TRBD1. Germline CDR1 MGHRA, CDR2 YSYEKL. CDR3 length: 18 residues. The trim removed 0 bases at V and 10 bases at J, leaving 17 bases unmatched. CDR3 sequence: CASSQEGLGQGARVEQFF. The CDR3 DNA reads TGCGCCAGCAGCCAAGAAGGTCTTGGGCAGGGGGCGAGGGTGGAGCAGTTCTTC.

This chain links TRBV7-7 with TRBJ2-2; D might be TRBD2 (6 bases). V lost 7 bases, J lost 1 base, and 13 bases lay in between. Germline V lookup: CDR1 SSHAT, CDR2 FNYEAQ (reference sequence). This CDR3 spans 15 amino acids. The CDR3 DNA sequence: TGTGCCAGCAAACTAGCCAATGTGAACACCGGGGAGCTGTTTTTT. Amino acids: CASKLANVNTGELFF.

The V and J genes are TRBV5-1 and TRBJ1-4; 9 bases line up with TRBD1. CDR3 size: 15 residues. The ends lost 4 bases at V and 12 bases at J; junction bases unmatched: 13. The germline CDR1 and CDR2 sequences are SGHRS and YFSETQ. The CDR3: CASSAGTGHRDELFF. The CDR3 bases are TGCGCCAGCAGCGCCGGGACAGGGCATCGGGATGAACTGTTTTTT.

This clone was detected only once. This chain connects TRBV13 to TRBJ2-7; D possibly corresponds to TRBD2 (7 bases). Germline CDR1 and CDR2: PRHDT and FYEKMQ (reference sequence). V gave up 5 bases and J gave up 5 bases, with 16 bases separating them. The CDR3 covers 14 residues. The CDR3 sequence is CASSVTPGGHEQYF. As DNA, the CDR3 is TGTGCCAGCAGCGTAACCCCGGGGGGCCACGAGCAGTACTTC.

This rearrangement joins TRBV2 to TRBJ2-1, with 11 bases that match TRBD2. V lost 6 bases to trimming and J lost 4 bases; unmatched junction nucleotides: 2. This CDR3 has 14 amino acids. CDR1 is SNHLY and CDR2 is FYNNEI in the germline V gene. As DNA, the CDR3 is TGTGCCAGCAGCACTAGCGGGAGTTACAATGAGCAGTTCTTC. Its protein is CASSTSGSYNEQFF.

The chain has TRBV11-2 and TRBJ2-3; 9 bases are a match to TRBD2. The germline gives CDR1 SGHAT, CDR2 FQNNGV. This CDR3 is 16 amino acids long. V lost 5 bases and J lost 0; bases outside the gene matches: 6. The CDR3 DNA reads as TGTGCCAGCAGCCCGGGACTAGCCGGTAGCACAGATACGCAGTATTTT. Protein sequence: CASSPGLAGSTDTQYF.

This clone appeared a single time. This chain uses TRBV7-9 with TRBJ2-3; tentatively, D is TRBD2 (6 bases). Germline-derived CDR1 and CDR2 are SEHNR and FQNEAQ (reference sequence). The V gene lost 3 bases and the J gene lost 0 bases, with 10 bases spanning the gap. The CDR3 has 15 amino acids. The DNA for the CDR3 is TGTGCCAGCAGCTTGGGGAGCGGGAGCACAGATACGCAGTATTTT. Translation: CASSLGSGSTDTQYF.

The rearrangement links TRBV10-1 to TRBJ1-1; a possible D gene is TRBD1 (5 bases). CDR3 length equals 13 residues. V lost 8 bases to trimming and J lost 5 bases, with 15 bases between them. Germline V gives CDR1 WNHNN, CDR2 SYGVQD (reference sequence). This chain's CDR3 is CASAGTPGTEAFF. CDR3 sequence (DNA): TGCGCCAGCGCCGGGACTCCGGGGACTGAAGCTTTCTTT.

The rearrangement uses TRBV30 and TRBJ2-3, with a weak D call TRBD2 (5 bases). The germline gives CDR1 GTSNPN, CDR2 SVGIG (reference sequence). This CDR3 has 14 residues. V lost 5 bases and J 3 bases, leaving 15 bases between the germline ends. The CDR3 here is CAWGISAITDTQYF. DNA of the CDR3: TGTGCCTGGGGGATTAGCGCTATAACAGATACGCAGTATTTT.